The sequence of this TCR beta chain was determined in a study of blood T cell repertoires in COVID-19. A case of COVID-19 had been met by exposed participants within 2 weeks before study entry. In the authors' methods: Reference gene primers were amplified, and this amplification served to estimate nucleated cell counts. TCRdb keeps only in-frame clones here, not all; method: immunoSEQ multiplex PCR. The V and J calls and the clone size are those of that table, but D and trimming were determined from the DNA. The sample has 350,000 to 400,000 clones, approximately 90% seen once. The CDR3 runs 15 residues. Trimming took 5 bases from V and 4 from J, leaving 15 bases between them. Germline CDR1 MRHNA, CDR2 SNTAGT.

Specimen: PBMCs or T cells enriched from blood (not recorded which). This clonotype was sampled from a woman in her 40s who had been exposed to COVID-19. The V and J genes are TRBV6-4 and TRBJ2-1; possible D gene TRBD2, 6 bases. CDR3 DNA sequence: TGTGCCAGCAGTTTGGAGGGGTCGCCGTACAATGAGCAGTTCTTC. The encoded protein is CASSLEGSPYNEQFF.